This T cell receptor beta chain was recorded in a study of blood T cells in healthy people across ages. Study background: For every two T cells, template switching captured about one barcoded beta molecule.

Then a second PCR, running about 6 to 11 cycles, was carried out with a sample-barcoded 5' primer and a J-beta primer mix. From the 5' RACE reads, TCRdb called clonotypes with MiXCR, one entry per CDR3 protein. The sample has 850,000 to 1,300,000 distinct CDR3 sequences; 45% are singletons. The table lists this clonotype with a few counts. The V end was cut by 1 base, the J end by 1 base, with 8 bases between. The CDR3 has 14 residues. Germline CDR1 DFQATT, CDR2 SNEGSKA (reference sequence). This receptor was obtained from a woman aged 55-69 years in good health. Specimen: blood. This sequence joins TRBV20-1 and TRBJ1-5; D uncertain. The CDR3 DNA reads as TGCAGTGCTAGAGCGCCGGGGAGCAATCAGCCCCAGCATTTT. Its protein product is CSARAPGSNQPQHF.